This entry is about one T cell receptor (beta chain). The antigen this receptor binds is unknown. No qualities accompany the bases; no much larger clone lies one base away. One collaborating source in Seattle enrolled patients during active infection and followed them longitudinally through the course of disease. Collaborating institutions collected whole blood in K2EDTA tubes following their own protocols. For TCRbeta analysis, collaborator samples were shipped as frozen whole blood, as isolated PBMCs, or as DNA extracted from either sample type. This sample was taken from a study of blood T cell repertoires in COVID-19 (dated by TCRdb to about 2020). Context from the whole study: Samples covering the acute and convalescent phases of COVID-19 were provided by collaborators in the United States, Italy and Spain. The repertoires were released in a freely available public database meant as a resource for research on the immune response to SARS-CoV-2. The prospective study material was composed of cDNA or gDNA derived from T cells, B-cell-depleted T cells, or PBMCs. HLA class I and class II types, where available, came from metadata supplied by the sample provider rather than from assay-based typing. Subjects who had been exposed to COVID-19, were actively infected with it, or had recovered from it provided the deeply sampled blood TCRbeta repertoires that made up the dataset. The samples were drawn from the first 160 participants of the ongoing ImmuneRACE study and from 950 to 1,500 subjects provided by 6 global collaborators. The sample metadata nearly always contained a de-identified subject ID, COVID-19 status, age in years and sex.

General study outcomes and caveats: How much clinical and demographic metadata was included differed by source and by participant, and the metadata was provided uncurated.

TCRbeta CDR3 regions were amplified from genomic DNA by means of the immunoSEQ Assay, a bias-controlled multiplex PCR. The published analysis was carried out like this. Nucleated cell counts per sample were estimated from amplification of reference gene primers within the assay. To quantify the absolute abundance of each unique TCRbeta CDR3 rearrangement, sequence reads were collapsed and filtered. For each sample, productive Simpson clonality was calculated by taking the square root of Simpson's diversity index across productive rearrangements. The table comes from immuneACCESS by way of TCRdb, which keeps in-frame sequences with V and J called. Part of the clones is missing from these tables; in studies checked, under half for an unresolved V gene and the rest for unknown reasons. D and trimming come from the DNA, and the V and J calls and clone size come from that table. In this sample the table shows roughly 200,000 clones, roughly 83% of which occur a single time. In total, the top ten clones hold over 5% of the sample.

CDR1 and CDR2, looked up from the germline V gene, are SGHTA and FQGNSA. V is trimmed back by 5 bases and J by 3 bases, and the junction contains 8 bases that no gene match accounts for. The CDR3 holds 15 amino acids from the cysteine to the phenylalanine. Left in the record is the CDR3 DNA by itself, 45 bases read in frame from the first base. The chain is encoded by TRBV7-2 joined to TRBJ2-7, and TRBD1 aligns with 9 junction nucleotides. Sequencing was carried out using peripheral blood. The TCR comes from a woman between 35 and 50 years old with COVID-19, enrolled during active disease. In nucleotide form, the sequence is TGTGCCAGCAGCCGCGACGGGACAGGGAGCTACGAGCAGTACTTC. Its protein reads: CASSRDGTGSYEQYF.